Presented here are 5 T cell receptor beta chains from one specimen sequenced in a study of T cell responses to AZD1222 COVID-19 vaccine. TCRdb's copy holds only in-frame clones and misses some; the assay was immunoSEQ multiplex PCR. The sample lists about 130,000 clones; 70% to 90% were seen once. Sequencing was performed on peripheral blood, taken on day 0 of AZD1222 vaccination. The receptors originated from an adult in good health.

Notes on this clone: Other DNA sequences within the sample encode an identical CDR3. The CDR3 spells CASSVTRDSPYEQYF. In nucleotides, the CDR3 is TGTGCCAGCAGCGTAACTCGGGACAGCCCTTACGAGCAGTACTTC. This chain uses TRBV9 with TRBJ2-7; 7 bases are shared with TRBD1. In germline, CDR1 is SGDLS, CDR2 YYNGEE. CDR3 size: 15 residues. The V and J ends lost 1 base and 4 bases, in that order; junction bases with no gene match: 8.

This chain uses TRBV14 with TRBJ1-5, with D uncertain. Germline CDR1 is SGHDN and CDR2 is FVKESK. The CDR3 has 14 residues. The V end was cut by 6 bases, the J end by 4 bases, with 13 bases between. CDR3 loop: CASSRGGLNQPQHF. CDR3 nucleotide sequence: TGTGCCAGCAGTCGCGGCGGACTTAATCAGCCCCAGCATTTT.

This chain uses TRBV29-1 with TRBJ2-1; 7 bases agree with TRBD1. Germline CDR1 SQVTM, CDR2 ANQGSEA. Unmatched junction bases numbered 5, after V lost 6 bases and J lost 6 bases. The CDR3 covers 12 residues. In nucleotides, the CDR3 is TGCAGCGTCTCCGACAGGGTCAATGAGCAGTTCTTC. Translated, it gives CSVSDRVNEQFF.

The chain uses TRBV10-3 and TRBJ2-3; D assignment may be TRBD1 or TRBD2 (7 bases each). Germline V gives CDR1 ENHRY, CDR2 SYGVKD. This CDR3 is built from 14 residues. V lost 8 bases, J lost 1 base, and 13 bases lay in between. CDR3 in amino acids: CAIGQGGRTDTQYF. Here the CDR3 DNA reads TGTGCCATCGGGCAGGGGGGGCGCACAGATACGCAGTATTTT.

The chain links TRBV9 to TRBJ1-3; 11 nucleotides match TRBD1. This CDR3 has 16 amino acids. V was clipped by 4 bases and J by 2 bases; unmatched bases: 5. CDR1 and CDR2 from the germline V gene are SGDLS and YYNGEE. The CDR3 sequence: CASSPKDRGPGNTIYF. CDR3 nucleotides: TGTGCCAGCAGCCCTAAGGACAGGGGGCCTGGAAACACCATATATTTT.